These T cell receptor beta chains were read from a single sample in a study of T cell responses to AZD1222 COVID-19 vaccine. TCRdb keeps only in-frame clones here, not all; method: immunoSEQ multiplex PCR. Of about 120,000 clones in the sample, roughly nine tenths were seen once. The sequencing used peripheral blood, collected on day 0 of AZD1222 vaccination. The receptors derive from an adult in good health. CDR3s include the opening cysteine and the closing phenylalanine or tryptophan. The order of the fields is V gene, D gene, clone size, J gene, CDR3 DNA, CDR3 protein. A D gene is named only where the DNA matches it firmly. Only part of the rows carry a size: once, few, many, or a class if the clone is expanded.

V gene: TRBV9
D gene: .
clone size: once
J gene: TRBJ2-2
CDR3 DNA: TGTGCCAGCAGCGTATACCTGGGCGGCAGGAACACCGGGGAGCTGTTTTTT
CDR3 protein: CASSVYLGGRNTGELFF

V gene: TRBV2
D gene: TRBD2
clone size: .
J gene: TRBJ2-7
CDR3 DNA: TGTGCCAGCAGTGGCGGGAGGTCCTACTACGAGCAGTACTTC
CDR3 protein: CASSGGRSYYEQYF

V gene: TRBV5-1
D gene: TRBD1
clone size: .
J gene: TRBJ2-2
CDR3 DNA: TGCGCCAGCAGCACGGGACAGGGGAACACCGGGGAGCTGTTTTTT
CDR3 protein: CASSTGQGNTGELFF

V gene: TRBV20-1
D gene: TRBD1
clone size: .
J gene: TRBJ1-1
CDR3 DNA: TGCAGTGCTAGACAGGGGGCGCGGGCTTTCTTT
CDR3 protein: CSARQGARAFF

V gene: TRBV19
D gene: .
clone size: .
J gene: TRBJ2-5
CDR3 DNA: TGTGCCAGCTTGAACAGGGATCAAGAGACCCAGTACTTC
CDR3 protein: CASLNRDQETQYF

V gene: TRBV29-1
D gene: TRBD2
clone size: .
J gene: TRBJ2-7
CDR3 DNA: TGCAGCGTTGTGGGGACTAGCAGCTACGAGCAGTACTTC
CDR3 protein: CSVVGTSSYEQYF

V gene: TRBV2
D gene: .
clone size: .
J gene: TRBJ2-5
CDR3 DNA: TGTGCCAACAGAGGTGGGGGAAAAGAGACCCAGTACTTC
CDR3 protein: CANRGGGKETQYF

V gene: TRBV7-2
D gene: TRBD2
clone size: .
J gene: TRBJ2-7
CDR3 DNA: TGTGCCAGCAGTCGCGCCATAGCGGGGGGTTCTTCCTACGAGCAGTACTTC
CDR3 protein: CASSRAIAGGSSYEQYF

V gene: TRBV11-2
D gene: .
clone size: .
J gene: TRBJ2-1
CDR3 DNA: TGTGCCACCTCGCCAGGAGTGGACAATGAGCAGTTCTTC
CDR3 protein: CATSPGVDNEQFF

V gene: TRBV6-5
D gene: TRBD1
clone size: .
J gene: TRBJ1-2
CDR3 DNA: TGTGCCAGCAGTAGAGGGGTAGACAGGGGGCTTGGCTACACCTTC
CDR3 protein: CASSRGVDRGLGYTF

V gene: TRBV28
D gene: TRBD2
clone size: once
J gene: TRBJ2-3
CDR3 DNA: TGTGCCAGCAGTTTCTCGGGACTAGCGGGGGGATCGACAGATACGCAGTATTTT
CDR3 protein: CASSFSGLAGGSTDTQYF

V gene: TRBV10-3
D gene: TRBD2
clone size: .
J gene: TRBJ2-1
CDR3 DNA: TGTGCCATCAGTAGCGGGACCAGCTCCTACAATGAGCAGTTCTTC
CDR3 protein: CAISSGTSSYNEQFF

V gene: TRBV18
D gene: .
clone size: .
J gene: TRBJ1-5
CDR3 DNA: TGTGCCAGCTCAGGGAACAATCAGCCCCAGCATTTT
CDR3 protein: CASSGNNQPQHF

V gene: TRBV28
D gene: .
clone size: .
J gene: TRBJ2-5
CDR3 DNA: TGTGCCAGCAGTTCCACCCCGCCCCAAGAGACCCAGTACTTC
CDR3 protein: CASSSTPPQETQYF

V gene: TRBV7-2
D gene: TRBD2
clone size: .
J gene: TRBJ2-7
CDR3 DNA: TGTGCCAGCAGCTTTGTACTAGCGGGAGGTACCTACGAGCAGTACTTC
CDR3 protein: CASSFVLAGGTYEQYF

V gene: TRBV2
D gene: TRBD2
clone size: .
J gene: TRBJ2-5
CDR3 DNA: TGTGCCAGCAGTGAACCGGGGGGGCGGCAAGAGACCCAGTACTTC
CDR3 protein: CASSEPGGRQETQYF

V gene: TRBV27
D gene: TRBD1
clone size: few
J gene: TRBJ1-4
CDR3 DNA: TGTGCCAGCAAGCGGACAGGGGATGAAAAACTGTTTTTT
CDR3 protein: CASKRTGDEKLFF

V gene: TRBV7-2
D gene: .
clone size: .
J gene: TRBJ2-1
CDR3 DNA: TGTGCCAGCAGCTTAGGTCAGAGCCACCATGAGCAGTTCTTC
CDR3 protein: CASSLGQSHHEQFF

V gene: TRBV7-8
D gene: .
clone size: .
J gene: TRBJ2-7
CDR3 DNA: TGTGCCAGCAGCTTCTCTGGGTCGTATTCCTACGAGCAGTACTTC
CDR3 protein: CASSFSGSYSYEQYF

V gene: TRBV19
D gene: TRBD1
clone size: .
J gene: TRBJ1-5
CDR3 DNA: TGTGCCAGTAGTATCTACGCAGGGGGCCAAAGCAATCAGCCCCAGCATTTT
CDR3 protein: CASSIYAGGQSNQPQHF

V gene: TRBV14
D gene: .
clone size: many
J gene: TRBJ2-7
CDR3 DNA: TGTGCCAGCAGCCAAGATCCAGAGGGGGTTTACGAGCAGTACTTC
CDR3 protein: CASSQDPEGVYEQYF

V gene: TRBV7-9
D gene: .
clone size: once
J gene: TRBJ1-4
CDR3 DNA: TGTGCCAGCAGCATCCAGGGGCATGGTGAAAAACTGTTTTTT
CDR3 protein: CASSIQGHGEKLFF

V gene: TRBV5-1
D gene: .
clone size: .
J gene: TRBJ2-7
CDR3 DNA: TGCGCCAGCAGCTTGGACCCCCAACCCTACGAGCAGTACTTC
CDR3 protein: CASSLDPQPYEQYF

V gene: TRBV29-1
D gene: TRBD1
clone size: .
J gene: TRBJ1-2
CDR3 DNA: TGCAGCGTTACAGGGGACTATGGCTACACCTTC
CDR3 protein: CSVTGDYGYTF

V gene: TRBV3-1/TRBV3-2
D gene: .
clone size: .
J gene: TRBJ1-6
CDR3 DNA: TGTGCCAGCAGCCAGTTTGGAGGGGATTCACCCCTCCACTTT
CDR3 protein: CASSQFGGDSPLHF

V gene: TRBV28
D gene: .
clone size: .
J gene: TRBJ2-7
CDR3 DNA: TGTGCCAGCAGGGAGCCGGGGTACGAGCAGTACTTC
CDR3 protein: CASREPGYEQYF

V gene: TRBV6-5
D gene: .
clone size: .
J gene: TRBJ2-2
CDR3 DNA: TGTGCCCCCCCCCGGACCGGGGAGCTGTTTTTT
CDR3 protein: CAPPRTGELFF

V gene: TRBV19
D gene: .
clone size: .
J gene: TRBJ1-4
CDR3 DNA: TGTGCCAGTAAGCCAACAGGGTGGGAAAAACTGTTTTTT
CDR3 protein: CASKPTGWEKLFF

V gene: TRBV6-5
D gene: .
clone size: .
J gene: TRBJ1-2
CDR3 DNA: TGTGCCAGCAGCCCCCCAGGGGTGACTAACTATGGCTACACCTTC
CDR3 protein: CASSPPGVTNYGYTF

V gene: TRBV4-1
D gene: TRBD2
clone size: .
J gene: TRBJ2-1
CDR3 DNA: TGCGCCAGCAGCCAAGATGGAGCGGGGGCCCAATACAATGAGCAGTTCTTC
CDR3 protein: CASSQDGAGAQYNEQFF

V gene: TRBV2
D gene: .
clone size: .
J gene: TRBJ1-4
CDR3 DNA: TGTGCCAGCAGTGAAGCGCGAGGGGGAGAGTATGAAAAACTGTTTTTT
CDR3 protein: CASSEARGGEYEKLFF

V gene: TRBV7-9
D gene: .
clone size: .
J gene: TRBJ2-3
CDR3 DNA: TGTGCCAGCAGCTTAGAGTATTTT
CDR3 protein: CASSLEYF

V gene: TRBV11-2
D gene: TRBD2
clone size: .
J gene: TRBJ2-4
CDR3 DNA: TGTGCCAGCAGCTGGGGGGGGATGGCCAAAAACATTCAGTACTTC
CDR3 protein: CASSWGGMAKNIQYF

V gene: TRBV11-2
D gene: TRBD2
clone size: .
J gene: TRBJ2-1
CDR3 DNA: TGTGCCAGCAGCCTAGCGGGGGAGCAGTTCTTC
CDR3 protein: CASSLAGEQFF

V gene: TRBV7-9
D gene: TRBD2
clone size: .
J gene: TRBJ2-3
CDR3 DNA: TGTGCCAGCTCACTAGCGTCAGATACGCAGTATTTT
CDR3 protein: CASSLASDTQYF

V gene: TRBV7-9
D gene: TRBD2
clone size: .
J gene: TRBJ2-1
CDR3 DNA: TGTGCCAGCAGTCGGTTGGCGGGAGGGCCTCTCAATGAGCAGTTCTTC
CDR3 protein: CASSRLAGGPLNEQFF

V gene: TRBV19
D gene: TRBD1
clone size: .
J gene: TRBJ2-4
CDR3 DNA: TGTGCCAGTAAAGACAGGGATGGCAAAAACATTCAGTACTTC
CDR3 protein: CASKDRDGKNIQYF

V gene: TRBV27
D gene: .
clone size: .
J gene: TRBJ2-6
CDR3 DNA: TGTGCCAGCAGTCCCGCCCCTAGACAGGCCTTCTTCTCTGGGGCCAACGTCCTGACTTTC
CDR3 protein: CASSPAPRQAFFSGANVLTF

V gene: TRBV29-1
D gene: .
clone size: .
J gene: TRBJ2-5
CDR3 DNA: TGCAGCGCAGAAGGCCAAGAGACCCAGTACTTC
CDR3 protein: CSAEGQETQYF

V gene: TRBV6-4
D gene: .
clone size: .
J gene: TRBJ1-3
CDR3 DNA: TGTGCCAGCAGTGACTCGTGGACCTCTGGAAACACCATATATTTT
CDR3 protein: CASSDSWTSGNTIYF

V gene: TRBV6-4
D gene: .
clone size: .
J gene: TRBJ1-5
CDR3 DNA: TGTGCCAGCAGAAAAGGGGGAGGCTATAGCAATCAGCCCCAGCATTTT
CDR3 protein: CASRKGGGYSNQPQHF

V gene: TRBV5-1
D gene: TRBD2
clone size: .
J gene: TRBJ2-1
CDR3 DNA: TGCGCCAGCAGCACCGGGACTAGCGAAGTGAATGAGCAGTTCTTC
CDR3 protein: CASSTGTSEVNEQFF

V gene: TRBV5-1
D gene: TRBD1
clone size: .
J gene: TRBJ2-2
CDR3 DNA: TGCGCCAGCAGCCAGACTGGGACAGATAACACCGGGGAGCTGTTTTTT
CDR3 protein: CASSQTGTDNTGELFF

V gene: TRBV24-1
D gene: .
clone size: once
J gene: TRBJ2-7
CDR3 DNA: TGTGCCACCAGTGATTTGATGAAAAAGGGGGGTTACGAGCAGTACTTC
CDR3 protein: CATSDLMKKGGYEQYF

V gene: TRBV7-9
D gene: TRBD2
clone size: .
J gene: TRBJ2-7
CDR3 DNA: TGTGCCAGCAGCCCCACTAGCGGGAAATCGTCGGGGGAGCAGTACTTC
CDR3 protein: CASSPTSGKSSGEQYF

V gene: TRBV6-5
D gene: TRBD2
clone size: .
J gene: TRBJ2-3
CDR3 DNA: TGTGCCAGCAGTTACATCGCGGGAGCAAGCACAGATACGCAGTATTTT
CDR3 protein: CASSYIAGASTDTQYF

V gene: TRBV5-1
D gene: TRBD1
clone size: .
J gene: TRBJ2-7
CDR3 DNA: TGCGCCAGCAGCCGGGACAGCATCTACGAGCAGTACTTC
CDR3 protein: CASSRDSIYEQYF

V gene: TRBV27
D gene: .
clone size: .
J gene: TRBJ2-3
CDR3 DNA: TGTGCCAGCAGTTTAAGGGGGGTCCCCGATGGGCAGTATTTT
CDR3 protein: CASSLRGVPDGQYF

V gene: TRBV2
D gene: TRBD1
clone size: .
J gene: TRBJ1-5
CDR3 DNA: TGTGCCAGCAGTGGACAGGGTGGCAATCAGCCCCAGCATTTT
CDR3 protein: CASSGQGGNQPQHF

V gene: TRBV19
D gene: .
clone size: .
J gene: TRBJ1-4
CDR3 DNA: TGTGCCAGTAGGAACCATAATGAAAAACTGTTTTTT
CDR3 protein: CASRNHNEKLFF

V gene: TRBV30
D gene: .
clone size: few
J gene: TRBJ1-2
CDR3 DNA: TGTGCCTGGAGCCAGGGTGACTATGGCTACACCTTC
CDR3 protein: CAWSQGDYGYTF

V gene: TRBV11-2
D gene: TRBD1
clone size: .
J gene: TRBJ1-4
CDR3 DNA: TGTGCCAGCAGCTTAGCGACAGGGAAGGGACTGTTTTTT
CDR3 protein: CASSLATGKGLFF

V gene: TRBV10-1
D gene: TRBD2
clone size: .
J gene: TRBJ2-1
CDR3 DNA: TGCGCCAGCAGTATAAGCGGGAGTGATGAGCAGTTCTTC
CDR3 protein: CASSISGSDEQFF

V gene: TRBV6-2/TRBV6-3
D gene: TRBD2
clone size: once
J gene: TRBJ2-3
CDR3 DNA: TGTGCCAGCAGTTACGAAGTCGGGAGGCCCACAGATACGCAGTATTTT
CDR3 protein: CASSYEVGRPTDTQYF

V gene: TRBV7-2
D gene: .
clone size: .
J gene: TRBJ2-5
CDR3 DNA: TGTGCCAGCAGCTCTGAAAGGGCTATCCAAGAGACCCAGTACTTC
CDR3 protein: CASSSERAIQETQYF

V gene: TRBV4-1
D gene: TRBD2
clone size: .
J gene: TRBJ2-1
CDR3 DNA: TGCGCCAGCAGCCAAGATCGGGCAGCGGGAGCCCAGTTTTCGCAGTTCTTC
CDR3 protein: CASSQDRAAGAQFSQFF

V gene: TRBV3-1/TRBV3-2
D gene: TRBD2
clone size: .
J gene: TRBJ2-7
CDR3 DNA: TGTGCCAGCAGCCAAGTGCGTTCTGGCGGGAGTTTAGACGAGCAGTACTTC
CDR3 protein: CASSQVRSGGSLDEQYF

V gene: TRBV6-5
D gene: TRBD1
clone size: .
J gene: TRBJ1-3
CDR3 DNA: TGTGCCAGCAGTTACTCGACAGGGTCAAGAAACACCATATATTTT
CDR3 protein: CASSYSTGSRNTIYF

V gene: TRBV7-5
D gene: .
clone size: .
J gene: TRBJ1-3
CDR3 DNA: TGTGTCAGAAGCCACAGGGCTGGAAACACCATATATTTT
CDR3 protein: CVRSHRAGNTIYF

V gene: TRBV5-5
D gene: .
clone size: .
J gene: TRBJ2-5
CDR3 DNA: TGTGCCAGCAGCCCCGGTAGAGAGACCCAGTACTTC
CDR3 protein: CASSPGRETQYF